This T cell receptor (beta chain) was captured by sequencing in a study of blood T cell repertoires in COVID-19 (dated by TCRdb to 2018 to 2020). With respect to the entire study: Samples from collaborators originated in the United States, Italy and Spain and spanned both the acute and convalescent phases of COVID-19. The samples were drawn from two sources: the first 160 participants of the ongoing ImmuneRACE study, and 950 to 1,500 subjects contributed by 6 global collaborators. The material from the prospective study consisted of cDNA or gDNA derived from T cells, B-cell-depleted T cells, or PBMCs. The sample metadata nearly always contained a de-identified subject ID, COVID-19 status, age in years and sex. HLA class I and class II types, where available, came from metadata supplied by the sample provider rather than from assay-based typing. The repertoires were made available in a free public database intended to serve as a resource for research on the immune response to SARS-CoV-2. Subjects who had been exposed to COVID-19, were actively infected with it, or had recovered from it provided the deeply sampled blood TCRbeta repertoires that made up the dataset.

The immunoSEQ Assay, a bias-controlled multiplex PCR, was used to amplify TCRbeta CDR3 regions from genomic DNA. The paper's data handling went like this. The number of nucleated cells in each sample was estimated from the amplification of reference gene primers within the assay. To quantify the absolute abundance of each unique TCRbeta CDR3 rearrangement, sequence reads were collapsed and filtered. Productive Simpson clonality was computed per sample as the square root of Simpson's diversity index over productive rearrangements. TCRdb retrieved this table from immuneACCESS and kept in-frame rearrangements only. Not all clones are present; in checked studies, unresolved V genes account for under half, and no reason is known for the remainder. From that table come the V and J calls and clone size; the DNA was used to work out D and trimming. The sample includes about 68,000 clones, with about 86% observed a single time. The ten largest clones capture more than 1.4% of the sample.

Points on this clone: Its antigen is not yet known. No base quality information exists; no much larger clone differs at one position.

V gives up 6 bases and J gives up 8 bases, and the segment between their germline ends measures 19 bases. The germline V gene yields MNHEY for CDR1 and SVGAGI for CDR2. The CDR3 holds 14 amino acids from the cysteine to the phenylalanine. Here the CDR3 DNA is all that survives: 42 bases in frame from base 1. Results and caveats for the whole study, not just this receptor: How much clinical and demographic metadata was included differed by source and by participant, and the metadata was provided uncurated.

Whole blood was collected in K2EDTA tubes by collaborating institutions according to the institutions' own protocols. For TCRbeta analysis, collaborators shipped samples as frozen whole blood, isolated PBMCs, or DNA extracted from either of those sample types. The chain is encoded by TRBV6-5 joined to TRBJ1-1; the D gene is unclear. The sequenced sample consisted of peripheral blood. This receptor was taken from a woman in her fifties or sixties with acute or convalescent COVID-19. The CDR3 protein is CASSSRTGMAEAFF. The nucleotides read TGTGCCAGCAGCTCCCGCACGGGGATGGCGGAAGCTTTCTTT.